The rows below give T cell receptor beta chains drawn from one sample of a study of PD-1 blockade in classical Hodgkin lymphoma. Measured with immunoSEQ multiplex PCR; TCRdb has only the in-frame clones, and not every one. The sample contains 25,000 to 30,000 clones, 80% to 90% of which appear only once. The source was CD4+ T cells from blood, collected before the fourth cycle of nivolumab. The receptors were gathered from a human donor with classical Hodgkin lymphoma. Both conserved end residues are trimmed from each CDR3. Fields, in order: J gene, V gene, CDR3 length, CDR3 protein.

TRBJ1-2	TRBV9	12	ASSANRVNYGYT
TRBJ1-6	TRBV6-5	14	ASSYMLGGGDSPLH
TRBJ2-7	TRBV7-2	10	ASSFPGGEQY
TRBJ1-5	TRBV7-9	11	ASSRTGDQPQH
TRBJ2-7	TRBV28	10	ASSYRGTEQY
TRBJ1-2	TRBV5-1	11	ASSLGQGGGYT
TRBJ2-3	TRBV20-1	9	SARYGDTQY
TRBJ1-6	TRBV6-5	13	ASRPQGINSSPLH
TRBJ1-4	TRBV5-4	13	ASSKGQENNEKLF
TRBJ1-1	TRBV6-1	13	ASSPLTGGIAEAF